This is a list of T cell receptor beta chains from one sample in a study of T cell clusters in autoimmune cytopenias. TCRdb reprocessed the multiplex PCR reads, with one entry per CDR3 protein and no DNA. This sample carries roughly 3,000 distinct CDR3 sequences, with approximately 28% going to the ten biggest clones. Material: peripheral blood. Every receptor here comes from a human donor with an autoimmune cytopenia or autoimmune hepatitis (not recorded which). CDR3s include the opening cysteine and the closing phenylalanine or tryptophan. Rows give clone size only sometimes, using once, few, many, or a class for an expanded clone.

v_gene,abundance,j_gene,CDR3aa
TRBV27,medium-sized,TRBJ2-1,CASRPYPYNEQFF
TRBV18,.,TRBJ2-7,CASSPPSDRVEQYF
TRBV18,.,TRBJ1-5,CASSPPQGAGDQPQHF
TRBV12-3/TRBV12-4,.,TRBJ2-2,CASSLSGRPHRVGLFF
TRBV20-1,.,TRBJ2-1,CSAKDETYNEQFF
TRBV5-6,.,TRBJ2-1,CASSGQGGPYNEQFF
TRBV6-1,.,TRBJ1-2,CASSYSGDGYTF
TRBV30,medium-sized,TRBJ2-5,CAWSPTPGGQETQYF
TRBV12-3/TRBV12-4,.,TRBJ2-7,CASSPGTEFYEQYF
TRBV6-5,medium-sized,TRBJ1-2,CASKSSTDGYTF
TRBV13,.,TRBJ2-7,CASSRRDRLWEQYF
TRBV19,medium-sized,TRBJ1-4,CASSIEGEKLFF
TRBV6-6,.,TRBJ1-2,CASSYSGNDAYGYTF
TRBV6-2/TRBV6-3,.,TRBJ1-2,CASSHRDTSYGYTF
TRBV11-3,.,TRBJ2-3,CASSFRTGLDPTYF
TRBV6-1,medium-sized,TRBJ2-2,CASRMPPGQPGTGELFF
TRBV27,.,TRBJ2-7,CASSFLLGQGKSYEQYF
TRBV10-3,.,TRBJ2-7,CAIKGLDRVNEQYF
TRBV19,medium-sized,TRBJ2-5,CASSGRTSGFQETQYF
TRBV10-3,.,TRBJ2-3,CAISATSGGTDTQYF
TRBV5-1,.,TRBJ2-1,CASSLSQGYNEQFF
TRBV15,medium-sized,TRBJ1-5,CATSRARDDNQPQHF
TRBV19,.,TRBJ2-2,CASSQLRVLESTGELFF